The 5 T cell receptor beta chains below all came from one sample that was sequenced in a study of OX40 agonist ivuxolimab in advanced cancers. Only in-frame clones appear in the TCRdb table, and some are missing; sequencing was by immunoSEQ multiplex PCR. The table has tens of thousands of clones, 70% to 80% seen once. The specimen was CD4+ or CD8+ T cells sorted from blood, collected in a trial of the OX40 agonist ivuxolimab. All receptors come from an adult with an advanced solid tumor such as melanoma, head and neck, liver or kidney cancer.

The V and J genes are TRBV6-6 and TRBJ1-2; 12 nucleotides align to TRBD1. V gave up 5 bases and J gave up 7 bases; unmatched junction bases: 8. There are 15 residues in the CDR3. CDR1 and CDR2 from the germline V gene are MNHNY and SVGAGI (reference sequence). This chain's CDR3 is CASSTGTGGASGYTF. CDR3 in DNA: TGTGCCAGCAGTACCGGGACAGGGGGCGCGAGTGGCTACACCTTC.

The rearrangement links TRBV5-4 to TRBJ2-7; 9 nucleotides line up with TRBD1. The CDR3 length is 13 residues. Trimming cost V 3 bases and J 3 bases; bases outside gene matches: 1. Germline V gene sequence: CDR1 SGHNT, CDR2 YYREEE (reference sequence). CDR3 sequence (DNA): TGTGCCAGCAGCTGGGACAGGGACTACGAGCAGTACTTC. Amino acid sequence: CASSWDRDYEQYF.

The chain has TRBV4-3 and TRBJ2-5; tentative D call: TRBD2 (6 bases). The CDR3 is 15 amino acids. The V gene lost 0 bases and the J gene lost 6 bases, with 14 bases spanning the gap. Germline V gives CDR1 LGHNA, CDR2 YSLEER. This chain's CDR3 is CASSQDAGNFKTQYF. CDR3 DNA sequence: TGCGCCAGCAGCCAAGACGCGGGGAATTTTAAGACCCAGTACTTC.

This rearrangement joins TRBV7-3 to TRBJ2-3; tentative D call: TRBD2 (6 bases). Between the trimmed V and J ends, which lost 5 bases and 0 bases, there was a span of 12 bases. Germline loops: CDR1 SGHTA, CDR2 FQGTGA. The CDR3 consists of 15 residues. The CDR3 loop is CASSPSARSTDTQYF. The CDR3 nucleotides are TGTGCCAGCAGCCCTAGCGCCCGGAGCACAGATACGCAGTATTTT.

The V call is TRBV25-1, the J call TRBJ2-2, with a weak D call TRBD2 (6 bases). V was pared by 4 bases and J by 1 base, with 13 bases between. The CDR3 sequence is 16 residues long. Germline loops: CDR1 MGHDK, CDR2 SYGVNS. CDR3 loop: CASSVQAGGNTGELFF. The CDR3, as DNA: TGTGCCAGCAGTGTCCAAGCGGGTGGGAACACCGGGGAGCTGTTTTTT.